This TCR beta chain comes out of a study of spatial heterogeneity in lung cancer. Study-level results: In tumors, expanded intratumoral alpha and beta TCR counts tracked mutation counts.

This clonotype was picked up many times. The target antigen is unknown. Germline-derived CDR1 and CDR2 are LNHDA and SQIVND (reference sequence). Unmatched junction bases numbered 8, after V lost 5 bases and J lost 5 bases. This CDR3 is built from 14 residues. Time point reported: sample taken at primary tumor resection. The library protocol tagged each TCR cDNA with a unique molecular identifier. TCRdb itself ran the 5' RACE reads through MiXCR, one entry per CDR3 protein. The sample shows 20,000 or so distinct CDR3 sequences, roughly 6% of them seen only once. This specimen consisted of lung tumor tissue, obtained at surgery. The genes are TRBV19 and TRBJ1-1, with TRBD1 identical over 7 bases. This sequence originates from a female donor with early-stage non-small cell lung cancer. Here the CDR3 reads CASSEDRVRTEAFF. The DNA for the CDR3 is TGTGCCAGTAGTGAAGACAGGGTTAGGACTGAAGCTTTCTTT.